The text below deals with one TCR beta chain. Amplification of TCR beta CDR3 regions used RNA as the template. First-round RT-PCR with HTBI primers amplified the TCR CDR3 region. One entry per CDR3 protein results from TCRdb running MiXCR on the multiplex PCR reads. The sample has fewer than 450,000 distinct CDR3 sequences; approximately 16% are singletons. The data are from a study of T cells in Graves' hyperthyroidism and ophthalmopathy. Trimming removed 5 bases from V and 7 bases from J, with 10 bases in between. The CDR3 contains 12 residues. Germline V gene data show CDR1 as KGHDR and CDR2 as SFDVKD.

The chain is built from TRBV24-1 and TRBJ1-2; possible D gene TRBD1, 6 bases. The clonotype was recovered from a woman aged 55-69 years with Graves' ophthalmopathy. Source material: blood. DNA of the CDR3: TGTGCCACCAGTGCGGGGGGCGGTGGCTACACCTTC. It translates to CATSAGGGGYTF.